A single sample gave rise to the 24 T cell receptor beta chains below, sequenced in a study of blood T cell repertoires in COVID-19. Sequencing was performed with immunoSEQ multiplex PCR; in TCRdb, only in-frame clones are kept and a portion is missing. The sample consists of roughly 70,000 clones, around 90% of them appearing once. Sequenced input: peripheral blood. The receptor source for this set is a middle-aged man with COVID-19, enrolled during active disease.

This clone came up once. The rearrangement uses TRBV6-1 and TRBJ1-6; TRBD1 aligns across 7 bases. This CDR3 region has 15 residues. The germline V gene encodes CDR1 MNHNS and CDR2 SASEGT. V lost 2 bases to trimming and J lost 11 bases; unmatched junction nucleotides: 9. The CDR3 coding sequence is TGTGCCAGCAGTGAAAGGGGGCAGCCCAGGCCACCCCTCCACTTT. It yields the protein CASSERGQPRPPLHF.

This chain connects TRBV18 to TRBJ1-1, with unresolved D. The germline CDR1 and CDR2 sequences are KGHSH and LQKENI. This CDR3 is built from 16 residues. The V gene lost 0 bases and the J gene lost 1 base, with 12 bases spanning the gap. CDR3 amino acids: CASSPPSRGENTEAFF. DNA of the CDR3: TGTGCCAGCTCACCACCGAGCCGAGGCGAGAACACTGAAGCTTTCTTT.

CDR3 region: CASSLQGQPQHF. The CDR3 region has the DNA TGTGCCAGCAGTTTACAGGGTCAGCCCCAGCATTTT. The chain links TRBV28 to TRBJ1-5, with a possible D match to TRBD1 (5 bases). Per germline, CDR1 MDHEN and CDR2 SYDVKM. This CDR3 is 12 amino acids long. Trimming took 2 bases from V and 6 from J, leaving 5 bases between them.

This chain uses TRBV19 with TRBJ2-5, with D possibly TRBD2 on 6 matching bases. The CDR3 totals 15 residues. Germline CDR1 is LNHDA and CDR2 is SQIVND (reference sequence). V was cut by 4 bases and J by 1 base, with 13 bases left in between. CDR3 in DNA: TGTGCCAGTAGTAGCAGGGAGCGGGTCCAAGAGACCCAGTACTTC. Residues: CASSSRERVQETQYF.

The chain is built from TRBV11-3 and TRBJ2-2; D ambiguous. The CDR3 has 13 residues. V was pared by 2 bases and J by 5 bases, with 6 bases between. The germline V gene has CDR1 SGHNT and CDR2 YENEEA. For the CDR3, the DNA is TGTGCCAGCAGCTTACAGACAACCGGGGAGCTGTTTTTT. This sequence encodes CASSLQTTGELFF.

This CDR3 is CASSEDNTNEKLFF. CDR3 DNA sequence: TGTGCCAGCAGCGAGGACAATACTAATGAAAAACTGTTTTTT. This chain uses TRBV6-5 with TRBJ1-4; D may be TRBD1 (5 bases). This CDR3 spans 14 amino acids. The germline V gene encodes CDR1 MNHEY and CDR2 SVGAGI. The V end lost 6 bases, the J end lost 2 bases, and 10 bases lay between the germline ends.

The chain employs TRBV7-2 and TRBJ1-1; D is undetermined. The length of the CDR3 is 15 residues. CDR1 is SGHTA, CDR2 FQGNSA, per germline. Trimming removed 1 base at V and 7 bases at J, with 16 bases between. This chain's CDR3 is CASSLVIIREGEAFF. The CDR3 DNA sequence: TGTGCCAGCAGCTTAGTAATCATTCGGGAGGGTGAAGCTTTCTTT.

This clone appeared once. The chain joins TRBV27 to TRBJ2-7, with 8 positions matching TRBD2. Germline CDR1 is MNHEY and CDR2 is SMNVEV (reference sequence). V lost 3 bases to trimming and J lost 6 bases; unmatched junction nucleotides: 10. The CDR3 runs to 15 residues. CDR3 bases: TGTGCCAGCAGTTTGTTGTCAGCGGGAGCCGTCGAGCAGTACTTC. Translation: CASSLLSAGAVEQYF.

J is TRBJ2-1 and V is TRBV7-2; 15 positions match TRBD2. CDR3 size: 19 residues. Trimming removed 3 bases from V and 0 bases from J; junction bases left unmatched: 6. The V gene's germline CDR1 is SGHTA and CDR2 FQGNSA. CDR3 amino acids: CASSFPGTSGRRSYNEQFF. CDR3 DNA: TGTGCCAGCAGCTTCCCCGGGACTAGCGGGAGGCGCTCCTACAATGAGCAGTTCTTC.

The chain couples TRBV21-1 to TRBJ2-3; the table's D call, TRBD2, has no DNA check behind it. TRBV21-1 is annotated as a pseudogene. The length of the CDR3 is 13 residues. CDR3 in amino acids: CASSSVSADTQYF. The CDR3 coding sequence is TGTGCCAGCAGCTCTGTTAGTGCAGATACGCAGTATTTT.

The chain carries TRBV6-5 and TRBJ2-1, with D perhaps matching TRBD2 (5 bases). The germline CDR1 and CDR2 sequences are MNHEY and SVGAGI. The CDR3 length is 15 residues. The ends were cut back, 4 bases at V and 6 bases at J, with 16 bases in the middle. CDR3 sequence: CASSFELEVGNEQFF. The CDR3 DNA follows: TGTGCCAGCAGTTTCGAACTAGAGGTGGGCAATGAGCAGTTCTTC.

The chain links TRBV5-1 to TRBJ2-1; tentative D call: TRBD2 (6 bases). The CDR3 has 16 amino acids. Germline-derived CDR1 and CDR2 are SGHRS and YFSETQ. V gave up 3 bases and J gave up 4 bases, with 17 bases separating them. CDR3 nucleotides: TGCGCCAGCAGCTATAGCGTCGGGAGAACTTACAATGAGCAGTTCTTC. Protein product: CASSYSVGRTYNEQFF.

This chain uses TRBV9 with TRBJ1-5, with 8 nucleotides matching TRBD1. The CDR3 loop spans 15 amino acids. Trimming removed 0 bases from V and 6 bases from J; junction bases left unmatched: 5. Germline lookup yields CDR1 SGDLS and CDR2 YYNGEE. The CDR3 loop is CASSVGDRGFQPQHF. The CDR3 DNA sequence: TGTGCCAGCAGCGTAGGTGACAGGGGCTTTCAGCCCCAGCATTTT.

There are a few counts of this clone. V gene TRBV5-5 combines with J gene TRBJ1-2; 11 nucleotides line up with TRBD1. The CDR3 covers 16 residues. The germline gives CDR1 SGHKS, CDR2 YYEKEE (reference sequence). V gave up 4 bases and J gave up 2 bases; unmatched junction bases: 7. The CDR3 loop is CASSDRTGGGNYGYTF. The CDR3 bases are TGTGCCAGCAGCGACCGGACAGGGGGCGGGAACTATGGCTACACCTTC.

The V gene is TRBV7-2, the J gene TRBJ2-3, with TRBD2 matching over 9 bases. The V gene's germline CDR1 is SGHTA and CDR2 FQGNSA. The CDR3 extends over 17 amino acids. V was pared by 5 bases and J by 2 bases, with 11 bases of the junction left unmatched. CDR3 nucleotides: TGTGCCAGCAGCCCTCGCCGAGCGGGGGGACTCACAGATACGCAGTATTTT. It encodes CASSPRRAGGLTDTQYF. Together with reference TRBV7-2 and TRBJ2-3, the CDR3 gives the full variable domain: GAGVSQSPSNKVTEKGKDVELRCDPISGHTALYWYRQSLGQGLEFLIYFQGNSAPDKSGLPSDRFSAERTGGSVSTLTIQRTQQEDSAVYLCASSPRRAGGLTDTQYFGPGTRLTVL.

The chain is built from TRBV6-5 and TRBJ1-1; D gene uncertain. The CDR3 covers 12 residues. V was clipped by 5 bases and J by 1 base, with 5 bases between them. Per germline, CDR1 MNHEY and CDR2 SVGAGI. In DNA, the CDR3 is TGTGCCAGCAGTCAACAGAACACTGAAGCTTTCTTT. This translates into CASSQQNTEAFF.

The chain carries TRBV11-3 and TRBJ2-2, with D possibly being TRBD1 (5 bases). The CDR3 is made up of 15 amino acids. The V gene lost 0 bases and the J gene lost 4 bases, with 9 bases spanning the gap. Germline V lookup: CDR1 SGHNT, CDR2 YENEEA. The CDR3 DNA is TGTGCCAGCAGCTTAGACAGGGAAGGCACCGGGGAGCTGTTTTTT. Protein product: CASSLDREGTGELFF. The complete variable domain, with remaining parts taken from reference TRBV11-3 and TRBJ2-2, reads EAGVVQSPRYKIIEKKQPVAFWCNPISGHNTLYWYLQNLGQGPELLIRYENEEAVDDSQLPKDRFSAERLKGVDSTLKIQPAELGDSAVYLCASSLDREGTGELFFGEGSRLTVL.

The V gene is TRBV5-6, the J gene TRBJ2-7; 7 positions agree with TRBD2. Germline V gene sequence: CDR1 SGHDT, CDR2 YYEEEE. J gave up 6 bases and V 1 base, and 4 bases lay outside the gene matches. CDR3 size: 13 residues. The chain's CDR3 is CASSLFAGAEQYF. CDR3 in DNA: TGTGCCAGCAGCTTGTTTGCGGGAGCCGAGCAGTACTTC.

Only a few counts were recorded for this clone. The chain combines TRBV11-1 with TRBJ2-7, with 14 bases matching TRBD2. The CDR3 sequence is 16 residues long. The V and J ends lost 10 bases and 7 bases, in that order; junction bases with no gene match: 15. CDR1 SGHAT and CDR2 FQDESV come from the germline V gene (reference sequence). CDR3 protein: CATQRGTSGSWDEQYF. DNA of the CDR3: TGTGCCACCCAACGCGGGACTAGCGGGAGCTGGGATGAGCAGTACTTC.

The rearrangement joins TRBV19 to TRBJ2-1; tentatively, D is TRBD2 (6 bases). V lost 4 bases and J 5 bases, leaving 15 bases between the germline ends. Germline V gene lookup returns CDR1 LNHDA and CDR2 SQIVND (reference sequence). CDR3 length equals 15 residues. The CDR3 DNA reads TGTGCCAGTAGTAGATCGGGAGCCGAAAACAATGAGCAGTTCTTC. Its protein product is CASSRSGAENNEQFF. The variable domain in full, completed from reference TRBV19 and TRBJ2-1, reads DGGITQSPKYLFRKEGQNVTLSCEQNLNHDAMYWYRQDPGQGLRLIYYSQIVNDFQKGDIAEGYSVSREKKESFPLTVTSAQKNPTAFYLCASSRSGAENNEQFFGPGTRLTVL.

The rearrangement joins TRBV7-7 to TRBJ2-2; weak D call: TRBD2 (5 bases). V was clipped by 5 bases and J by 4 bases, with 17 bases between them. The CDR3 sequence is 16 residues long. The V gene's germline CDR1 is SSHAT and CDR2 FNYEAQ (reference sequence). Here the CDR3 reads CASSPYPRETTGELFF. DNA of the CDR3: TGTGCCAGCAGCCCTTACCCGAGGGAAACCACCGGGGAGCTGTTTTTT.

The CDR3 spells CASSVLAGGPGGELFF. The DNA of the CDR3 is TGTGCCAGCAGCGTCCTAGCGGGAGGGCCTGGCGGGGAGCTGTTTTTT. J is TRBJ2-2 and V is TRBV5-5; 12 bases map to TRBD2. From germline, CDR1 is SGHKS and CDR2 YYEKEE (reference sequence). Trimming removed 4 bases from V and 7 bases from J; junction bases left unmatched: 8. The CDR3 has 16 amino acids.

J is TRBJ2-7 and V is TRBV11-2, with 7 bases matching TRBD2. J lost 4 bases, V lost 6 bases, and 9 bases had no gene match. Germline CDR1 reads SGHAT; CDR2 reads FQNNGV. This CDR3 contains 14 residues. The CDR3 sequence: CASSPLRGSYEQYF. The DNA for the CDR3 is TGTGCCAGCAGTCCCCTACGCGGGAGTTACGAGCAGTACTTC.

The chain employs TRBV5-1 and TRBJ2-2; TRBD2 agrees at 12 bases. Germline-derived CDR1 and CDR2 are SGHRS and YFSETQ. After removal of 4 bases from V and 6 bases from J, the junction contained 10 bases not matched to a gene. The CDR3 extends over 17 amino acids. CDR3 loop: CASSGRGLAGYPGELFF. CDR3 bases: TGCGCCAGCAGCGGCAGGGGACTAGCGGGTTACCCCGGGGAGCTGTTTTTT. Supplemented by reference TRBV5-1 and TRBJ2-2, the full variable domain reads KAGVTQTPRYLIKTRGQQVTLSCSPISGHRSVSWYQQTPGQGLQFLFEYFSETQRNKGNFPGRFSGRQFSNSRSEMNVSTLELGDSALYLCASSGRGLAGYPGELFFGEGSRLTVL.